This T cell receptor (beta chain) was sequenced in a study of T cell clusters in autoimmune cytopenias. Whole-study context: TRB sequencing had a median about 49,000 reads and 2,000 to 2,500 distinct clonotypes per sample.

Germline V gene lookup returns CDR1 SGHKS and CDR2 YYEKEE (reference sequence). CDR3 size: 14 residues. TRB rearrangements were amplified by touch-down multiplex PCR with mixed TRB-A/B primers. For each CDR3 protein, TCRdb gives one entry from its re-call of the multiplex PCR reads, without DNA. The sample shows about 4,900 distinct CDR3 sequences, and approximately 16% sits with its ten largest clones. Study-wide results and limits: Compared with active autoimmune hepatitis patients, healthy donors showed almost three-fold more exclusive TRB clusters. TRB repertoire shifts in secondary cytopenia and chronic lymphocytic leukemia mostly reflected lymphoma, not autoimmunity. Functional roles of the in silico T cell clusters still await experimental validation.

Tens of thousands of genome equivalents of blood DNA were amplified for TRB. Concerning this clonotype: Its cognate antigen is unknown.

The chain is built from TRBV5-5 and TRBJ1-2. Sequencing used peripheral blood. The origin of this receptor is a human donor with an autoimmune cytopenia or autoimmune hepatitis (not recorded which). The CDR3 loop is CASSLGEGLYGYTF.